The 13 T cell receptor beta chains below were found in one sample sequenced in a study of cytomegalovirus exposure and HLA in healthy donors (dated by TCRdb to 2015 to 2018). The protocol used for the library was the immunoSEQ multiplex PCR assay. The multiplex PCR relied on a mix of 60 forward primers for TCR Vbeta segments and 13 reverse primers for TCR Jbeta segments. In TCRdb, the immuneACCESS table is reduced to in-frame sequences with V and J assigned. These tables do not hold every clone; where another copy was compared, an unresolved V gene accounts for under half, and the others remain unexplained. This sample holds approximately 190,000 clones; roughly four fifths were observed only once. 2% to 2.5% of the sample belongs to the ten largest clones. The specimen sequenced was PBMCs. Receptor source: a woman in her twenties or thirties in good health and CMV-seropositive.

This clone was detected once. The chain links TRBV5-1 to TRBJ1-1, with a tentative D call TRBD1 (5 bases). This CDR3 is 13 amino acids long. Trimming pared 4 bases from V and 8 bases from J, leaving 15 bases between. Germline V gives CDR1 SGHRS, CDR2 YFSETQ. Here the CDR3 reads CASSRAGTTEAFF. DNA for the CDR3: TGCGCCAGCAGCCGGGCGGGGACGACCGAAGCTTTCTTT.

This clone was recorded a few times. The chain combines TRBV7-9 with TRBJ2-1; 13 bases line up with TRBD2. Per germline, CDR1 SEHNR and CDR2 FQNEAQ (reference sequence). There are 17 residues in the CDR3. J lost 9 bases, V lost 6 bases, and 14 bases had no gene match. As DNA, the CDR3 is TGTGCCAGCAGTTTTGCCCGGGGACTAGCGGGATCCCCTGAGCAGTTCTTC. Its protein is CASSFARGLAGSPEQFF.

V gene TRBV7-9 combines with J gene TRBJ1-6, with D maybe TRBD1 (5 bases). The germline V gene encodes CDR1 SEHNR and CDR2 FQNEAQ (reference sequence). V lost 3 bases and J 0 bases, leaving 9 bases between the germline ends. CDR3 length: 16 amino acids. CDR3 sequence reads: CASSFDSNSYNSPLHF. The CDR3 nucleotides read TGTGCCAGCAGCTTCGACAGCAACTCCTATAATTCACCCCTCCACTTT.

This clone has only one observation. The genes are TRBV10-3 and TRBJ1-5; 9 nucleotides agree with TRBD1. V lost 3 bases and J lost 2; bases outside the gene matches: 5. CDR1 and CDR2 (germline): ENHRY, SYGVKD. The CDR3 runs to 16 residues. DNA for the CDR3: TGTGCCATCAGTGATAGGACAGGGGTCGGCAATCAGCCCCAGCATTTT. Encoded protein: CAISDRTGVGNQPQHF.

The chain uses TRBV7-9 and TRBJ2-5, with D maybe TRBD2 (5 bases). Per the germline V gene, CDR1 is SEHNR and CDR2 is FQNEAQ (reference sequence). The germline V and J ends were trimmed by 3 bases and 5 bases, with 16 bases remaining between them. This CDR3 is 15 amino acids long. This CDR3 reads CASSFRSGVGETQYF. CDR3 coding DNA: TGTGCCAGCAGCTTCCGGTCCGGGGTCGGGGAGACCCAGTACTTC.

The chain recombines TRBV4-1 with TRBJ2-2, with TRBD2 matching over 8 bases. Germline V gene lookup returns CDR1 MGHRA and CDR2 YSYEKL. There are 15 residues in the CDR3. V trimming: 4 bases; J trimming: 7 bases; junction bases outside the gene matches: 8. The DNA of the CDR3 is TGCGCCAGCAGCCCACAGCGGGAGCGTGGCGGGGAGCTGTTTTTT. Translated, it gives CASSPQRERGGELFF.

The chain employs TRBV13 and TRBJ1-3; TRBD1 aligns across 7 bases. Germline V gene data show CDR1 as PRHDT and CDR2 as FYEKMQ (reference sequence). V lost 3 bases, J lost 4 bases, and 9 bases stayed unmatched. The CDR3 sequence is 16 residues long. The CDR3 DNA follows: TGTGCCAGCAGCTTGGGGACCGCGACAGGGGGAAACACCATATATTTT. It translates to CASSLGTATGGNTIYF.

V is TRBV6-5 and J is TRBJ2-7, with 10 bases aligning to TRBD1. Germline V gene data show CDR1 as MNHEY and CDR2 as SVGAGI. CDR3 length equals 12 residues. Germline trimming cut 8 bases from V and 7 bases from J; bases unmatched to any gene: 5. The CDR3 loop reads CASRQGAREQYF. Written as DNA, the CDR3 is TGTGCCAGCCGACAGGGGGCGAGGGAGCAGTACTTC.

This clone was picked up one time. V is TRBV18 and J is TRBJ1-4; maybe TRBD1 (5 bases). With 3 bases removed from V and 2 bases from J, the gap between germline ends came to 7 bases. This CDR3 has 14 amino acids. Germline V gives CDR1 KGHSH, CDR2 LQKENI. The CDR3 sequence is CASSPRQTNEKLFF. The CDR3 coding sequence is TGTGCCAGCTCACCCCGACAGACTAATGAAAAACTGTTTTTT. The complete variable domain, with remaining parts taken from reference TRBV18 and TRBJ1-4, reads NAGVMQNPRHLVRRRGQEARLRCSPMKGHSHVYWYRQLPEEGLKFMVYLQKENIIDESGMPKERFSAEFPKEGPSILRIQQVVRGDSAAYFCASSPRQTNEKLFFGSGTQLSVL.

The chain combines TRBV9 with TRBJ1-1; D is ambiguous. Trimming removed 3 bases from V and 1 base from J, with 10 bases in between. CDR3 length equals 14 residues. CDR1 SGDLS and CDR2 YYNGEE come from the germline V gene. CDR3 loop: CASSDGNKNTEAFF. CDR3 nucleotide sequence: TGTGCCAGCAGCGACGGGAACAAGAACACTGAAGCTTTCTTT.

V is TRBV19 and J is TRBJ2-2, with TRBD2 matching 9 bases. The CDR3 has 16 residues. Germline V gene data show CDR1 as LNHDA and CDR2 as SQIVND (reference sequence). V dropped 3 bases and J dropped 5; count of bases not matched to a gene: 7. CDR3 DNA: TGTGCCAGTAGTATGAATAGCGGGAGAGGTACCGGGGAGCTGTTTTTT. This codes for CASSMNSGRGTGELFF.

The genes are TRBV10-3 and TRBJ2-1; 8 nucleotides match TRBD2. The CDR3 totals 15 residues. V was pared by 6 bases and J by 2 bases, with 6 bases of the junction left unmatched. Germline V lookup: CDR1 ENHRY, CDR2 SYGVKD. The DNA of the CDR3 is TGTGCCATCAGGGCCTCGGGACTAGCCTACAATGAGCAGTTCTTC. Amino acids: CAIRASGLAYNEQFF.

This clone was seen just once. The rearrangement links TRBV7-2 to TRBJ1-1; D is unresolved. The CDR3 consists of 14 residues. The germline gives CDR1 SGHTA, CDR2 FQGNSA. With 5 bases removed from V and 1 base from J, the gap between germline ends came to 11 bases. CDR3 nucleotide sequence: TGTGCCAGCAGCGGTAAGACACCGAACACTGAAGCTTTCTTT. Amino acids: CASSGKTPNTEAFF. The entire variable domain, with the rest obtained from reference TRBV7-2 and TRBJ1-1, is as follows: GAGVSQSPSNKVTEKGKDVELRCDPISGHTALYWYRQSLGQGLEFLIYFQGNSAPDKSGLPSDRFSAERTGGSVSTLTIQRTQQEDSAVYLCASSGKTPNTEAFFGQGTRLTVV.